These 3 T cell receptor beta chains share one sample of origin, sequenced in a study of OX40 agonist ivuxolimab in advanced cancers. Profiling relied on immunoSEQ multiplex PCR, and the TCRdb table lists in-frame clones only, not all of them. The profile shows around 79,000 clones, 88% of them singletons. The sample here was CD4+ or CD8+ T cells sorted from blood, taken in a trial of the OX40 agonist ivuxolimab. The receptors stem from an adult with an advanced solid tumor such as melanoma, head and neck, liver or kidney cancer.

Only a few counts were recorded for this clone. The J gene is TRBJ1-2, the V gene TRBV7-9, with D maybe TRBD1 (6 bases). V lost 6 bases and J lost 5, with 16 bases in between. Per the germline V gene, CDR1 is SEHNR and CDR2 is FQNEAQ (reference sequence). This CDR3 comprises 14 residues. The CDR3 spells CASRGTSSWYGYTF. CDR3 DNA: TGTGCCAGCAGAGGGACAAGTTCATGGTATGGCTACACCTTC.

This rearrangement joins TRBV7-9 to TRBJ2-1, with TRBD2 matching 7 bases. The length of the CDR3 is 15 residues. Germline V gene lookup returns CDR1 SEHNR and CDR2 FQNEAQ (reference sequence). Unmatched junction bases numbered 10, after V lost 4 bases and J lost 7 bases. Here the CDR3 DNA reads TGTGCCAGCAGCTCCTGGGACTATCCTGAGAATGAGCAGTTCTTC. This sequence encodes CASSSWDYPENEQFF.

The J gene is TRBJ2-5, the V gene TRBV9, with 7 nucleotides matching TRBD2. This CDR3 has 15 residues. Losses at the gene ends were 4 bases for V and 1 base for J; bases not matched to a gene: 7. The germline V gene encodes CDR1 SGDLS and CDR2 YYNGEE. The CDR3 DNA is TGTGCCAGCAGCCCCCAGGGACTAATCCAAGAGACCCAGTACTTC. Protein product: CASSPQGLIQETQYF.